This T cell receptor (beta chain) originates from a study of cytomegalovirus exposure and HLA in healthy donors. General study findings and limits: Reportedly, a later analysis found an Asian-associated ancestry cluster had fewer N-insertions than the approximately 670-donor mean.

Vbeta (60) and Jbeta (13) primers were used in the PCR. Generated by immunoSEQ multiplex PCR, the TCRdb table keeps only in-frame clones and is missing some. Its clone listing holds 50,000 or so clones. Concerning this clone: Antigen unknown.

CDR3 length: 14 amino acids. The germline V and J ends were trimmed by 4 bases and 12 bases, with 22 bases remaining between them. Germline CDR1 and CDR2: KGHSH and LQKENI. The sequence was obtained from a man aged 50 to 60 in good health and CMV-seropositive. Sequencing was done on a sample of PBMCs. This rearrangement joins TRBV18 to TRBJ2-7; D is perhaps TRBD2 (6 bases). The CDR3 here is CASSRPWGGIFPYF. CDR3 sequence (DNA): TGTGCCAGCTCACGGCCTTGGGGCGGGATCTTTCCGTACTTC.